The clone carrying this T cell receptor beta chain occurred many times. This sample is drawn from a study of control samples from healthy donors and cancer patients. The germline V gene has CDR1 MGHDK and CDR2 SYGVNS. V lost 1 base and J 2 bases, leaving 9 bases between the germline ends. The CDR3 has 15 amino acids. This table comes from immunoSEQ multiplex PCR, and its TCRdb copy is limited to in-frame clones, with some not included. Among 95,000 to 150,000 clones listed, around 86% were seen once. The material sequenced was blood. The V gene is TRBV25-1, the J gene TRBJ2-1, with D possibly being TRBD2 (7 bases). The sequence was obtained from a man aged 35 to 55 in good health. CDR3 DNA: TGTGCCAGCAGTGAATCGGGGGGCCCCTACAATGAGCAGTTCTTC. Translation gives CASSESGGPYNEQFF. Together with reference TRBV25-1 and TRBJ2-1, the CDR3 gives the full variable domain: EADIYQTPRYLVIGTGKKITLECSQTMGHDKMYWYQQDPGMELHLIHYSYGVNSTEKGDLSSESTVSRIRTEHFPLTLESARPSHTSQYLCASSESGGPYNEQFFGPGTRLTVL.